Presented here are 9 T cell receptor beta chains from one specimen sequenced in a study of technical replicates of blood from a handful of donors. Libraries were prepared by immunoSEQ multiplex PCR; TCRdb keeps only in-frame clonotypes and omits some of them. This table holds some 48,000 clones, 92% found once. Material for sequencing was PBMCs. These receptors all stem from a human donor in good health. Some clones in this sample may be carry-over from other donors' samples.

This chain links TRBV28 with TRBJ1-3; 9 positions match TRBD1. Germline trimming cut 2 bases from V and 0 bases from J; bases unmatched to any gene: 5. The CDR3 spans 17 residues. Germline assignment: CDR1 MDHEN and CDR2 SYDVKM. CDR3 region: CASSLARQGVSGNTIYF. In DNA form, the CDR3 reads TGTGCCAGCAGTTTAGCCCGACAGGGGGTCTCTGGAAACACCATATATTTT.

This rearrangement joins TRBV4-2 to TRBJ2-1; the match to TRBD2 covers 8 bases. V gave up 4 bases and J gave up 9 bases; unmatched junction bases: 2. Germline assignment: CDR1 LGHNA and CDR2 YNFKEQ. CDR3 length: 12 amino acids. The CDR3 DNA is TGTGCCAGCAGCCCCGCGGGAGGTGAGCAGTTCTTC. Its translation: CASSPAGGEQFF.

The chain joins TRBV7-3 to TRBJ2-3, with D hard to call. The V end was cut by 3 bases, the J end by 1 base, with 2 bases between. The CDR3 length is 12 residues. Germline CDR1 reads SGHTA; CDR2 reads FQGTGA. This CDR3 is CASSFGTDTQYF. CDR3 DNA sequence: TGTGCCAGCAGCTTCGGCACAGATACGCAGTATTTT. Full variable domain (missing parts from reference TRBV7-3 and TRBJ2-3): GAGVSQTPSNKVTEKGKYVELRCDPISGHTALYWYRQSLGQGPEFLIYFQGTGAADDSGLPNDRFFAVRPEGSVSTLKIQRTERGDSAVYLCASSFGTDTQYFGPGTRLTVL.

The chain is built from TRBV27 and TRBJ1-1; possible D gene TRBD1, 6 bases. The CDR3 has 12 residues. V lost 8 bases and J 9 bases, leaving 16 bases between the germline ends. Germline V gene lookup returns CDR1 MNHEY and CDR2 SMNVEV (reference sequence). The CDR3 protein is CASLGAGYKAFF. CDR3 nucleotide sequence: TGTGCCAGCCTGGGGGCCGGCTACAAAGCTTTCTTT.

The chain joins TRBV5-4 to TRBJ2-1; unclear D gene. V gave up 4 bases and J gave up 4 bases, with 9 bases separating them. The CDR3 is 13 amino acids. Per germline, CDR1 SGHNT and CDR2 YYREEE (reference sequence). CDR3 loop: CASSPPGYNEQFF. Written as DNA, the CDR3 is TGTGCCAGCAGCCCCCCCGGGTACAATGAGCAGTTCTTC.

The chain carries TRBV19 and TRBJ1-1; possible D gene TRBD1, 5 bases. The CDR3 contains 15 residues. Trimming took 3 bases from V and 4 from J, leaving 15 bases between them. The V gene's germline CDR1 is LNHDA and CDR2 SQIVND (reference sequence). CDR3 amino acids: CASSMLRARGTEAFF. Written as DNA, the CDR3 is TGTGCCAGTAGTATGCTCAGGGCGCGGGGCACTGAAGCTTTCTTT.

V usage is TRBV28 and J usage is TRBJ1-2, with no clear D. CDR3 length: 10 residues. Germline V gene lookup returns CDR1 MDHEN and CDR2 SYDVKM. The CDR3 bases are TGTGGATCAGGTCCCGATGGCTACACCTTC. Encoded protein: CGSGPDGYTF.

The CDR3 DNA is TGTGCCTGGTCTCCGCCCGGGAGCTTGTACGGGGAGCTGTTTTTT. Its translation is CAWSPPGSLYGELFF. The rearrangement links TRBV30 to TRBJ2-2; possibly TRBD2 for D (6 bases). Germline CDR1 and CDR2: GTSNPN and SVGIG (reference sequence). This CDR3 spans 15 amino acids. V lost 5 bases and J lost 7, with 20 bases in between.

The V and J genes are TRBV7-9 and TRBJ2-7; 9 bases map to TRBD2. Germline values: CDR1 SEHNR, CDR2 FQNEAQ (reference sequence). This CDR3 has 17 residues. J lost 2 bases, V lost 5 bases, and 13 bases had no gene match. The CDR3: CASSTRPLAGLAYEQYF. The CDR3 bases are TGTGCCAGCAGCACCAGACCACTAGCGGGCCTAGCCTACGAGCAGTACTTC.